The 5 T cell receptor beta chains presented below share a single source sample, sequenced in a study of CD8+CD57+ T cells in acquired aplastic anemia. All patients picked for sequencing had shown, by flow cytometry, an expansion of CD8+CD57+ cells. TCR beta VDJ combinations and CDR3 sequences were profiled from genomic DNA. TCRdb re-derived calls from the reads in MiXCR, one entry per CDR3 protein. The data show hundreds of thousands of distinct CDR3 sequences, about a third seen once. The sample was sorted CD4+, CD8+, or CD8+CD57+ T cells (not recorded which) from PBMCs. The receptors originated from a human donor with aplastic anemia.

This clonotype was found many times. This chain connects TRBV7-2 to TRBJ1-2; D gene unclear. V lost 2 bases, J lost 3 bases, and 19 bases lay in between. This CDR3 contains 17 residues. Germline V gives CDR1 SGHTA, CDR2 FQGNSA. The CDR3 nucleotides are TGTGCCAGCAGCTTATACCTCAGAGGATTCGAAGACTATGGCTACACCTTC. Amino acids: CASSLYLRGFEDYGYTF.

This chain uses TRBV3-1 with TRBJ1-2, with 7 bases lining up with TRBD1. The ends lost 3 bases at V and 7 bases at J; junction bases unmatched: 11. The CDR3 runs 15 residues. The germline gives CDR1 LGHDT, CDR2 YNNKEL (reference sequence). CDR3 bases: TGTGCCAGCAGCCAGACAACAGGGGCGTCCGCTGGCTACACCTTC. It yields the protein CASSQTTGASAGYTF.

This chain connects TRBV7-6 to TRBJ2-3; D may be TRBD2 (6 bases). Per germline, CDR1 SGHVS and CDR2 FNYEAQ. The CDR3 extends over 14 amino acids. Trimming removed 4 bases from V and 2 bases from J, with 10 bases in between. CDR3 nucleotides: TGTGCCAGCAGCTCGGGACTCAACACAGATACGCAGTATTTT. Amino acids: CASSSGLNTDTQYF.

The CDR3 DNA sequence: TGTGCCAGCAGCTTGGCCGGAGGGGGGACAACAGATACGCAGTATTTT. Protein product: CASSLAGGGTTDTQYF. V usage is TRBV5-4 and J usage is TRBJ2-3, with D tentatively TRBD1 or TRBD2 (6 bases each). The CDR3 length is 16 residues. The germline gives CDR1 SGHNT, CDR2 YYREEE (reference sequence). Trimming shortened V by 0 bases and J by 3 bases, and 14 bases separated the two germline ends.

J is TRBJ2-7 and V is TRBV12-3 or TRBV12-4; 8 bases map to TRBD1. The V and J ends lost 3 bases and 5 bases, in that order; junction bases with no gene match: 6. The CDR3 totals 14 residues. CDR3 sequence reads: CASSFLTGVDEQYF. The CDR3 DNA follows: TGTGCCAGCAGTTTCCTGACAGGGGTGGACGAGCAGTACTTC.